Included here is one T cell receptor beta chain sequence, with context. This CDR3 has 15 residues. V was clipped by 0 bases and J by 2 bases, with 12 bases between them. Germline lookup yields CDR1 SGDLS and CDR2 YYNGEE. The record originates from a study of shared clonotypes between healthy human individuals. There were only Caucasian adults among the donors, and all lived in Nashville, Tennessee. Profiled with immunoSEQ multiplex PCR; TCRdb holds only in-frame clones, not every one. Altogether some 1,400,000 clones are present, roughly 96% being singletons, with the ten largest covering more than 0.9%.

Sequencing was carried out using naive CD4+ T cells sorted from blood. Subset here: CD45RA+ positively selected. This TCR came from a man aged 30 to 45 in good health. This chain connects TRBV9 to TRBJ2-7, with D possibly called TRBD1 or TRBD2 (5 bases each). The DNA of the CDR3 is TGTGCCAGCAGCGTAGGGGACGGAGAGCCCTACGAGCAGTACTTC. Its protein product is CASSVGDGEPYEQYF.